Presented here are 28 T cell receptor beta chains from one specimen sequenced in a study of T cell changes during pregnancy in multiple sclerosis. Profiled with immunoSEQ multiplex PCR; TCRdb holds only in-frame clones, not every one. The sample contains tens of thousands of clones, around 80% of which appear only once. The source was CD4+ T cells from peripheral blood mononuclear cells, collected before pregnancy. These receptors originate from a female donor with multiple sclerosis, enrolled in a pregnancy study.

The genes are TRBV27 and TRBJ1-5; the D gene is possibly TRBD1 (5 bases). The V end lost 5 bases, the J end lost 0 bases, and 14 bases lay between the germline ends. Germline V gene lookup returns CDR1 MNHEY and CDR2 SMNVEV (reference sequence). The CDR3 is 16 amino acids. CDR3 sequence: CASSRSGIYSNQPQHF. For the CDR3, the DNA is TGTGCCAGCAGTCGTTCAGGGATCTATAGCAATCAGCCCCAGCATTTT.

J is TRBJ2-1 and V is TRBV18; D perhaps matches TRBD2 (6 bases). There are 14 residues in the CDR3. V dropped 5 bases and J dropped 5 bases, with 13 bases sitting between them. The germline V gene has CDR1 KGHSH and CDR2 LQKENI. The CDR3 is CASSFGREDNEQFF. The CDR3 region has the DNA TGTGCCAGCTCATTTGGCAGGGAGGACAATGAGCAGTTCTTC. Full variable domain (missing parts from reference TRBV18 and TRBJ2-1): NAGVMQNPRHLVRRRGQEARLRCSPMKGHSHVYWYRQLPEEGLKFMVYLQKENIIDESGMPKERFSAEFPKEGPSILRIQQVVRGDSAAYFCASSFGREDNEQFFGPGTRLTVL.

The V gene is TRBV7-9, the J gene TRBJ2-3; D is unclear. Between the trimmed V and J ends, which lost 7 bases and 2 bases, there was a span of 4 bases. Germline V gene lookup returns CDR1 SEHNR and CDR2 FQNEAQ (reference sequence). CDR3 size: 11 residues. Here the CDR3 DNA reads TGTGCCAGCACCCTCACAGATACGCAGTATTTT. This encodes CASTLTDTQYF.

The chain couples TRBV19 to TRBJ1-2; D remains unclear. The CDR3 length is 15 residues. Trimming shortened V by 4 bases and J by 8 bases, and 20 bases separated the two germline ends. Germline CDR1 is LNHDA and CDR2 is SQIVND (reference sequence). The CDR3 sequence is CASSTGEAPGLGYTF. The CDR3 nucleotides read TGTGCCAGTAGTACCGGGGAGGCGCCCGGATTGGGCTACACCTTC.

This clone turned up a few times. V is TRBV7-9 and J is TRBJ1-3; D might be TRBD1 (5 bases). The CDR3 length is 17 residues. CDR1 SEHNR and CDR2 FQNEAQ come from the germline V gene (reference sequence). Trimming shortened V by 1 base and J by 0 bases, and 13 bases separated the two germline ends. The CDR3 DNA is TGTGCCAGCAGCTTAGGTTTCTACAGGACCTCTGGAAACACCATATATTTT. Its translation: CASSLGFYRTSGNTIYF. Full variable domain (outside the CDR3, taken from reference TRBV7-9 and TRBJ1-3): DTGVSQNPRHKITKRGQNVTFRCDPISEHNRLYWYRQTLGQGPEFLTYFQNEAQLEKSRLLSDRFSAERPKGSFSTLEIQRTEQGDSAMYLCASSLGFYRTSGNTIYFGEGSWLTVV.

The gene calls are TRBV4-3 and TRBJ2-2, with D possibly TRBD2 on 5 matching bases. The CDR3 has 15 amino acids. V lost 0 bases and J 7 bases, leaving 12 bases between the germline ends. Per germline, CDR1 LGHNA and CDR2 YSLEER. The DNA of the CDR3 is TGCGCCAGCAGCCAAGATTACCGGGATAGCGGGGAGCTGTTTTTT. Translating it yields CASSQDYRDSGELFF.

The chain couples TRBV9 to TRBJ1-4; no clear D gene. V was cut by 0 bases and J by 0 bases, with 3 bases left in between. The CDR3 totals 14 residues. In germline, CDR1 is SGDLS, CDR2 YYNGEE. Written as DNA, the CDR3 is TGTGCCAGCAGCGTAGGGCCAACTAATGAAAAACTGTTTTTT. Residues: CASSVGPTNEKLFF.

In this sample, this clone turned up once. V and J are TRBV20-1 and TRBJ2-3, with unresolved D. Germline loops: CDR1 DFQATT, CDR2 SNEGSKA (reference sequence). The V end was cut by 3 bases, the J end by 6 bases, with 4 bases between. The CDR3 runs to 10 residues. In nucleotides, the CDR3 is TGCAGTGCTAGTGCGGATACGCAGTATTTT. Residues: CSASADTQYF.

This clone was seen only once. The chain carries TRBV7-2 and TRBJ2-3; D perhaps matches TRBD2 (6 bases). The V gene lost 5 bases and the J gene lost 0 bases, with 12 bases spanning the gap. The germline CDR1 and CDR2 sequences are SGHTA and FQGNSA. The CDR3 consists of 15 residues. CDR3 sequence reads: CASSPDYLSTDTQYF. In DNA form, the CDR3 reads TGTGCCAGCAGCCCGGACTATCTAAGCACAGATACGCAGTATTTT. Using reference TRBV7-2 and TRBJ2-3 for the parts outside the CDR3, the full variable domain is GAGVSQSPSNKVTEKGKDVELRCDPISGHTALYWYRQSLGQGLEFLIYFQGNSAPDKSGLPSDRFSAERTGGSVSTLTIQRTQQEDSAVYLCASSPDYLSTDTQYFGPGTRLTVL.

This clone is medium-sized by share. The J gene is TRBJ1-1, the V gene TRBV20-1; no clear D gene. Trimming shortened V by 6 bases and J by 2 bases, and 7 bases separated the two germline ends. This CDR3 has 11 residues. CDR1 is DFQATT and CDR2 is SNEGSKA in the germline V gene (reference sequence). The CDR3, as DNA: TGCAGTGCCAATAGCAACACTGAAGCTTTCTTT. Amino acid sequence: CSANSNTEAFF.

The rearrangement uses TRBV19 and TRBJ2-7; 10 bases are shared with TRBD2. V lost 1 base, J lost 5 bases, and 17 bases stayed unmatched. Germline lookup yields CDR1 LNHDA and CDR2 SQIVND (reference sequence). This CDR3 is 19 amino acids long. In nucleotides, the CDR3 is TGTGCCAGTAGTATAGTGAAGGCTAGCGGGAGTTACCGACGGGACGAGCAGTACTTC. It encodes CASSIVKASGSYRRDEQYF.

The rearrangement uses TRBV7-2 and TRBJ2-5; weak D call: TRBD1 (6 bases). Germline V gene sequence: CDR1 SGHTA, CDR2 FQGNSA. The V gene lost 5 bases and the J gene lost 5 bases, with 15 bases spanning the gap. The CDR3 sequence is 14 residues long. As DNA, the CDR3 is TGTGCCAGCAGCCTCTTTGTCCAGGGGGAGACCCAGTACTTC. This sequence encodes CASSLFVQGETQYF.

The chain combines TRBV12-5 with TRBJ2-4; possibly TRBD2 for D (6 bases). V lost 6 bases and J 4 bases, leaving 13 bases between the germline ends. The germline CDR1 and CDR2 sequences are LGHNT and FRNRAP. The CDR3 sequence is 14 residues long. CDR3 nucleotide sequence: TGTGCTAGTGGGCCTGCGGGGAGGAAAAACATTCAGTACTTC. Amino acid sequence: CASGPAGRKNIQYF.

The genes are TRBV7-2 and TRBJ2-2; TRBD2 might be the D (6 bases). CDR1 is SGHTA and CDR2 is FQGNSA in the germline V gene. The V end lost 5 bases, the J end lost 5 bases, and 15 bases lay between the germline ends. The CDR3 is 15 residues long. The CDR3 region is CASSLQGGDTGELFF. The CDR3 coding sequence is TGTGCCAGCAGCCTTCAGGGAGGAGATACCGGGGAGCTGTTTTTT.

The chain uses TRBV5-1 and TRBJ2-5; TRBD2 might be the D (6 bases). This CDR3 spans 14 amino acids. V gave up 1 base and J gave up 2 bases, with 9 bases separating them. CDR1 and CDR2 from the germline V gene are SGHRS and YFSETQ. Written as DNA, the CDR3 is TGCGCCAGCAGCTTGTCGGGAGTACAAGAGACCCAGTACTTC. Protein: CASSLSGVQETQYF.

In DNA, the CDR3 is TGTGCCAGCAGCCCTTTAGCGGGAGTGTACAATGAGCAGTTCTTC. Translating it yields CASSPLAGVYNEQFF. The chain combines TRBV11-2 with TRBJ2-1; 9 nucleotides match TRBD2. V lost 5 bases to trimming and J lost 4 bases; unmatched junction nucleotides: 6. CDR3 length: 15 residues. Germline V gene data show CDR1 as SGHAT and CDR2 as FQNNGV. The entire variable domain, with the rest obtained from reference TRBV11-2 and TRBJ2-1, is as follows: EAGVAQSPRYKIIEKRQSVAFWCNPISGHATLYWYQQILGQGPKLLIQFQNNGVVDDSQLPKDRFSAERLKGVDSTLKIQPAKLEDSAVYLCASSPLAGVYNEQFFGPGTRLTVL.

V usage is TRBV7-3 and J usage is TRBJ2-3; 8 nucleotides line up with TRBD2. CDR1 and CDR2 (germline): SGHTA, FQGTGA. V lost 8 bases, J lost 3 bases, and 19 bases stayed unmatched. The CDR3 has 18 amino acids. The DNA of the CDR3 is TGTGCCAGCGGTCACCGCCACGGGAACGGGGGGGCTACAGATACGCAGTATTTT. Protein product: CASGHRHGNGGATDTQYF.

The chain carries TRBV10-1 and TRBJ2-7; D not resolved. CDR1 and CDR2 from the germline V gene are WNHNN and SYGVQD (reference sequence). Trimming cost V 0 bases and J 3 bases, with 6 bases left between them. The CDR3 length is 13 residues. This CDR3 reads CASSESRVYEQYF. The CDR3 DNA sequence: TGCGCCAGCAGTGAGTCTCGGGTCTACGAGCAGTACTTC.

The chain is built from TRBV29-1 and TRBJ2-2, with 7 bases matching TRBD1. This CDR3 spans 15 amino acids. The J segment lost 5 bases and the V segment lost 3 bases, leaving 9 bases of the junction unmatched. Looked up from germline, CDR1 is SQVTM and CDR2 is ANQGSEA. CDR3 nucleotide sequence: TGCAGCGTTGAGCAGACAGCGACAGGGACCGGGGAGCTGTTTTTT. Protein sequence: CSVEQTATGTGELFF.

The chain uses TRBV7-2 and TRBJ2-7; 12 nucleotides agree with TRBD1. CDR1 and CDR2 from the germline V gene are SGHTA and FQGNSA. The CDR3 has 15 amino acids. V lost 1 base, J lost 6 bases, and 4 bases stayed unmatched. The CDR3 sequence: CASSLGGTGGIEQYF. The CDR3 DNA follows: TGTGCCAGCAGCTTAGGGGGGACAGGGGGCATCGAGCAGTACTTC.

The V call is TRBV6-1, the J call TRBJ1-2; 7 bases match TRBD1. J lost 5 bases, V lost 8 bases, and 8 bases had no gene match. There are 13 residues in the CDR3. Germline assignment: CDR1 MNHNS and CDR2 SASEGT. The CDR3 nucleotides read TGTGCCAGCCTCCGACAGGGTCCATATGGCTACACCTTC. Encoded protein: CASLRQGPYGYTF.

The V call is TRBV19, the J call TRBJ1-2, with D hard to call. The CDR3 is 17 amino acids. Per germline, CDR1 LNHDA and CDR2 SQIVND (reference sequence). With 4 bases removed from V and 4 bases from J, the gap between germline ends came to 22 bases. Here the CDR3 DNA reads TGTGCCAGTAGTAGGCAAAGTGGAGGGTCCCTCTTCTATGGCTACACCTTC. Protein: CASSRQSGGSLFYGYTF.

The V and J genes are TRBV5-5 and TRBJ1-4; no reliable D call. Trimming left V 1 base short and J 6 bases short, with 10 bases between. The CDR3 consists of 14 residues. Germline V gene data show CDR1 as SGHKS and CDR2 as YYEKEE (reference sequence). The CDR3, as DNA: TGTGCCAGCAGCTTGATGGCCGCGGATGAAAAACTGTTTTTT. Protein: CASSLMAADEKLFF.

V gene TRBV6-6 combines with J gene TRBJ1-1; 7 positions agree with TRBD1. After removal of 4 bases from V and 5 bases from J, the junction contained 4 bases not matched to a gene. This CDR3 has 13 amino acids. The germline gives CDR1 MNHNY, CDR2 SVGAGI (reference sequence). CDR3: CASSSQTGTEAFF. The CDR3 DNA sequence: TGTGCCAGCAGTTCGCAGACAGGGACTGAAGCTTTCTTT.

The rearrangement uses TRBV6-1 and TRBJ1-2, with TRBD1 identical over 7 bases. CDR3 length equals 13 residues. V dropped 6 bases and J dropped 6; count of bases not matched to a gene: 7. From germline, CDR1 is MNHNS and CDR2 SASEGT. CDR3 coding DNA: TGTGCCAGCAGCCTCGACAGGGCGGATGGCTACACCTTC. Amino acid sequence: CASSLDRADGYTF.

V gene TRBV19 combines with J gene TRBJ2-2; no reliable D call. CDR3 length: 14 amino acids. Trimming removed 7 bases from V and 1 base from J, with 10 bases in between. The V gene's germline CDR1 is LNHDA and CDR2 SQIVND (reference sequence). CDR3 in DNA: TGTGCCAGTACCCCCGACAAGAACACCGGGGAGCTGTTTTTT. This codes for CASTPDKNTGELFF.

This chain uses TRBV5-6 with TRBJ1-2; D remains unclear. This CDR3 has 14 residues. V was cut by 1 base and J by 0 bases, with 7 bases left in between. Germline V lookup: CDR1 SGHDT, CDR2 YYEEEE. The CDR3 here is CASSLPDSNYGYTF. The CDR3 DNA reads TGTGCCAGCAGCTTGCCGGACTCTAACTATGGCTACACCTTC.

The CDR3 DNA sequence: TGTGCCAGCAGCTTAGCCCCAAAACAGCCCCAGCATTTT. Translated, it gives CASSLAPKQPQHF. The V gene is TRBV7-7, the J gene TRBJ1-5; no firm D call. This CDR3 comprises 13 residues. The V end was cut by 0 bases, the J end by 7 bases, with 7 bases between. The V gene's germline CDR1 is SSHAT and CDR2 FNYEAQ (reference sequence).